The 30 T cell receptor beta chains in this list originate from one sample, sequenced in a study of CD8+CD57+ T cells in acquired aplastic anemia. CDR3 and TCR beta VDJ profiling relied on a genomic DNA template. A single record per CDR3 protein comes from TCRdb applying MiXCR to the reads. The sample includes 250,000 to 300,000 distinct CDR3 sequences, approximately 58% of them seen just once. The authors sequenced patients whose flow cytometry had shown CD8+CD57+ cell expansion. Material: sorted CD4+, CD8+, or CD8+CD57+ T cells (not recorded which) from PBMCs. All receptors derive from a human donor with aplastic anemia.

V usage is TRBV20-1 and J usage is TRBJ2-5, with D unresolved. This CDR3 has 12 residues. Trimming cost V 3 bases and J 4 bases, with 9 bases left between them. The germline gives CDR1 DFQATT, CDR2 SNEGSKA (reference sequence). DNA of the CDR3: TGCAGTGCTAGTGGTAGTCGAGAGACCCAGTACTTC. It codes for CSASGSRETQYF.

The chain is built from TRBV19 and TRBJ2-7; no clear D gene. The CDR3 totals 14 residues. CDR1 LNHDA and CDR2 SQIVND come from the germline V gene (reference sequence). With 4 bases removed from V and 2 bases from J, the gap between germline ends came to 12 bases. Here the CDR3 reads CASSTLVGPYEQYF. In DNA form, the CDR3 reads TGTGCCAGTAGTACTCTGGTCGGTCCCTACGAGCAGTACTTC. Supplemented by reference TRBV19 and TRBJ2-7, the full variable domain reads DGGITQSPKYLFRKEGQNVTLSCEQNLNHDAMYWYRQDPGQGLRLIYYSQIVNDFQKGDIAEGYSVSREKKESFPLTVTSAQKNPTAFYLCASSTLVGPYEQYFGPGTRLTVT.

This chain links TRBV24-1 with TRBJ2-2, with D possibly TRBD1 on 5 matching bases. Germline V gene sequence: CDR1 KGHDR, CDR2 SFDVKD. This CDR3 has 16 amino acids. V dropped 7 bases and J dropped 0 bases, with 14 bases sitting between them. The chain's CDR3 is CATSKPGATNTGELFF. Written as DNA, the CDR3 is TGTGCCACCAGCAAACCTGGGGCAACGAACACCGGGGAGCTGTTTTTT.

Comments on this clonotype: Just one base apart from a much larger clone, this may be a read error. The chain combines TRBV3-1 with TRBJ1-1; D gene unclear. CDR3 length: 15 amino acids. Looked up from germline, CDR1 is LGHDT and CDR2 is YNNKEL (reference sequence). Here the CDR3 DNA reads TGTGCCAGCAGCCAAGGAAGGACCTCGAGGACTGGAGCTTTCTTT. It yields the protein CASSQGRTSRTGAFF.

In its sample, this clonotype was seen many times. This chain joins TRBV18 and TRBJ1-5; 7 positions agree with TRBD1. The CDR3 runs 15 residues. Germline V gene lookup returns CDR1 KGHSH and CDR2 LQKENI. V shed 2 bases, J shed 3 bases, and the junction held 4 bases outside the gene matches. CDR3: CASSPSGTANQPQHF. Here the CDR3 DNA reads TGTGCCAGCTCACCATCCGGGACAGCCAATCAGCCCCAGCATTTT. Full variable domain (outside the CDR3, taken from reference TRBV18 and TRBJ1-5): NAGVMQNPRHLVRRRGQEARLRCSPMKGHSHVYWYRQLPEEGLKFMVYLQKENIIDESGMPKERFSAEFPKEGPSILRIQQVVRGDSAAYFCASSPSGTANQPQHFGDGTRLSIL.

A remark on this clonotype: Relative to the germline gene, one junction end is altered; a read error may explain this. The V call is TRBV20-1, the J call TRBJ2-7, with a weak D call TRBD2 (5 bases). Germline CDR1 and CDR2: DFQATT and SNEGSKA (reference sequence). The CDR3 runs to 15 residues. DNA of the CDR3: TGCAGCGCTAGGCGGCGGCTAGCCGAATTCTACGAGCAGTACTTC. Translating gives CSARRRLAEFYEQYF.

About this clonotype itself: It is likely a read error, because the conserved phenylalanine at the end of the CDR3 is missing. The chain links TRBV12-3 or TRBV12-4 to TRBJ2-7; no definite D call. The CDR3 runs 14 residues. Trimming removed 4 bases from V and 3 bases from J, with 13 bases in between. CDR3 loop: CASSSQNAHYEQYS. The CDR3 coding sequence is TGTGCCAGCAGTTCGCAGAATGCACACTACGAGCAGTACTCC.

This clonotype was counted ten times or more. This CDR3 is CASSLGATSGSADTQYF. CDR3 nucleotides: TGTGCCAGCAGCTTGGGTGCGACTAGCGGGAGCGCAGATACGCAGTATTTT. This chain joins TRBV5-8 and TRBJ2-3; 12 bases fit TRBD2. The J segment lost 4 bases and the V segment lost 0 bases, leaving 6 bases of the junction unmatched. CDR1 is SGHTS, CDR2 YDEGEE, per germline. The CDR3 length is 17 residues.

As to this clonotype: A much bigger clone sits one base away, suggesting this may be a read error. J is TRBJ2-4 and V is TRBV14; D remains ambiguous. The V end was cut by 3 bases, the J end by 4 bases, with 7 bases between. This CDR3 has 13 residues. Germline V lookup: CDR1 SGHDN, CDR2 FVKESK. CDR3 amino acids: CASSHAGKNIQYF. For the CDR3, the DNA is TGTGCCAGCAGCCATGCAGGAAAAAACATTCAGTACTTC.

This clonotype was counted once. The rearrangement uses TRBV24-1 and TRBJ2-1; TRBD2 matches at 10 bases. Losses at the gene ends were 5 bases for V and 7 bases for J; bases not matched to a gene: 7. Germline CDR1 and CDR2: KGHDR and SFDVKD. The CDR3 has 15 amino acids. CDR3 nucleotide sequence: TGTGCCACCAGTGCCGCTAGCGGGAGAAGTAATGAGCAGTTCTTC. This sequence encodes CATSAASGRSNEQFF.

This clonotype was seen a single time. V and J are TRBV20-1 and TRBJ2-5; D unclear. With 0 bases removed from V and 5 bases from J, the gap between germline ends came to 19 bases. There are 16 residues in the CDR3. Germline V CDR1 and CDR2: DFQATT, SNEGSKA (reference sequence). This CDR3 reads CSARDLEGQPSETQYF. DNA of the CDR3: TGCAGTGCTAGAGATCTCGAAGGGCAACCCAGTGAGACCCAGTACTTC.

This clonotype has at least ten counts. The chain carries TRBV2 and TRBJ1-5; a weak D match, TRBD1 (5 bases). The CDR3 loop spans 15 amino acids. Germline V gives CDR1 SNHLY, CDR2 FYNNEI. Between the trimmed V and J ends, which lost 3 bases and 7 bases, there was a span of 16 bases. CDR3: CASSDRDSSYQPQHF. In DNA, the CDR3 is TGTGCCAGCAGTGACAGAGACAGTTCCTACCAGCCCCAGCATTTT.

This clonotype was recorded at least ten times. The chain carries TRBV6-1 and TRBJ2-3, with D unclear. Deletions cut 3 bases from V and 4 bases from J, with 11 bases between. Germline V CDR1 and CDR2: MNHNS, SASEGT. CDR3 length: 14 residues. CDR3 DNA: TGTGCCAGCAGTGATCCTACCAAAGCAGATACGCAGTATTTT. Protein: CASSDPTKADTQYF.

The chain combines TRBV2 with TRBJ1-2; D might be TRBD1 (5 bases). In germline, CDR1 is SNHLY, CDR2 FYNNEI. The CDR3 is 14 residues long. Trimming took 4 bases from V and 0 from J, leaving 9 bases between them. Written as DNA, the CDR3 is TGTGCCAGCAGTGGTTCAGGGACTAACTATGGCTACACCTTC. It yields the protein CASSGSGTNYGYTF. The variable domain in full, with the rest retrieved from reference TRBV2 and TRBJ1-2, is EPEVTQTPSHQVTQMGQEVILRCVPISNHLYFYWYRQILGQKVEFLVSFYNNEISEKSEIFDDQFSVERPDGSNFTLKIRSTKLEDSAMYFCASSGSGTNYGYTFGSGTRLTVV.

The chain couples TRBV19 to TRBJ1-3, with 11 bases identical to TRBD1. Germline-derived CDR1 and CDR2 are LNHDA and SQIVND (reference sequence). The trim removed 3 bases at V and 8 bases at J, leaving 15 bases unmatched. CDR3 size: 18 residues. DNA of the CDR3: TGTGCCAGTAGTATGGATTACGGACAGGGGGCGACTGGCTACACCATATATTTT. It codes for CASSMDYGQGATGYTIYF.

This clonotype came up many times. The chain recombines TRBV7-3 with TRBJ2-7; D tentatively fits TRBD1 or TRBD2 (5 bases each). CDR3 length equals 14 residues. V dropped 1 base and J dropped 6 bases, with 13 bases sitting between them. Germline V gene data show CDR1 as SGHTA and CDR2 as FQGTGA. CDR3 bases: TGTGCCAGCAGCTTAAATGGGGGTTCGGGCGAGCAGTACTTC. It specifies CASSLNGGSGEQYF.

The V call is TRBV19, the J call TRBJ2-2, with D hard to call. The CDR3 consists of 15 residues. V was clipped by 7 bases and J by 0 bases, with 12 bases between them. Germline assignment: CDR1 LNHDA and CDR2 SQIVND (reference sequence). CDR3 region: CASTWGLANTGELFF. CDR3 DNA: TGTGCCAGTACATGGGGTTTAGCGAACACCGGGGAGCTGTTTTTT.

This clonotype showed up many times. The J gene is TRBJ2-7, the V gene TRBV10-3; maybe TRBD2 (6 bases). Per germline, CDR1 ENHRY and CDR2 SYGVKD. The CDR3 length is 14 residues. The V gene lost 7 bases and the J gene lost 4 bases, with 17 bases spanning the gap. This CDR3 reads CAITRAPRGYEQYF. The CDR3 nucleotides read TGTGCCATCACCCGGGCGCCGCGGGGTTACGAGCAGTACTTC.

This clonotype occurred many times. This chain links TRBV6-2 or TRBV6-3 with TRBJ1-3; D unresolved. There are 13 residues in the CDR3. V lost 2 bases, J lost 2 bases, and 4 bases lay in between. Germline values: CDR1 MNHEY, CDR2 SVGEGT. The DNA of the CDR3 is TGTGCCAGCAGTTACCCGGCTGGAAACACCATATATTTT. Translated: CASSYPAGNTIYF.

The gene calls are TRBV7-2 and TRBJ2-7; tentative D call: TRBD2 (6 bases). Germline CDR1 is SGHTA and CDR2 is FQGNSA. The CDR3 spans 15 residues. The germline V and J ends were trimmed by 1 base and 3 bases, with 13 bases remaining between them. The CDR3 nucleotides are TGTGCCAGCAGCTTAGATCCTAGCGCACGCTACGAGCAGTACTTC. Amino acid sequence: CASSLDPSARYEQYF.

The chain is built from TRBV7-2 and TRBJ1-2; D not resolved. CDR3 size: 13 residues. V lost 4 bases and J 7 bases, leaving 13 bases between the germline ends. Per the germline V gene, CDR1 is SGHTA and CDR2 is FQGNSA. The CDR3 spells CASSSQALSGYTF. The CDR3 DNA reads TGTGCCAGCAGCTCGCAGGCGTTGTCTGGCTACACCTTC.

V is TRBV7-8 and J is TRBJ1-6; D may be TRBD1 (6 bases). The V end was cut by 1 base, the J end by 9 bases, with 10 bases between. CDR1 SGHVS and CDR2 FQNEAQ come from the germline V gene. The CDR3 runs 14 residues. CDR3 coding DNA: TGTGCCAGCAGCTTAGATCGACAGGCTTCACCCCTCCACTTT. Its translation is CASSLDRQASPLHF. Complete variable domain (other parts from reference TRBV7-8 and TRBJ1-6): GAGVSQSPRYKVAKRGQDVALRCDPISGHVSLFWYQQALGQGPEFLTYFQNEAQLDKSGLPSDRFFAERPEGSVSTLKIQRTQQEDSAVYLCASSLDRQASPLHFGNGTRLTVT.

This clonotype occurred many times. The rearrangement joins TRBV7-9 to TRBJ2-3; D not certain. Germline CDR1 SEHNR, CDR2 FQNEAQ (reference sequence). The length of the CDR3 is 12 residues. V lost 3 bases to trimming and J lost 0 bases, with 1 base between them. DNA of the CDR3: TGTGCCAGCAGCTTTAGCACAGATACGCAGTATTTT. It specifies CASSFSTDTQYF.

The CDR3 coding sequence is TGTGCCAGCAGCTGGACCGGGACAGGGTCCTACGAGCAGTACTTC. Translation gives CASSWTGTGSYEQYF. This chain uses TRBV25-1 with TRBJ2-7; TRBD1 matches at 9 bases. V lost 6 bases to trimming and J lost 1 base; unmatched junction nucleotides: 7. From germline, CDR1 is MGHDK and CDR2 SYGVNS. The CDR3 totals 15 residues.

This clonotype was picked up many times. The chain has TRBV7-9 and TRBJ2-7, with D unclear. V was clipped by 5 bases and J by 1 base, with 3 bases between them. Germline V lookup: CDR1 SEHNR, CDR2 FQNEAQ (reference sequence). The CDR3 contains 11 residues. The CDR3 DNA reads as TGTGCCAGCAGCGCTTCCTACGAGCAGTACTTC. It yields the protein CASSASYEQYF.

This clonotype appeared many times. V gene TRBV3-1 combines with J gene TRBJ2-7, with 9 bases lining up with TRBD2. The CDR3 length is 13 residues. From germline, CDR1 is LGHDT and CDR2 YNNKEL (reference sequence). V trimming: 6 bases; J trimming: 5 bases; junction bases outside the gene matches: 5. The chain's CDR3 is CASRPLAGNEQYF. The CDR3 nucleotides read TGTGCCAGCAGACCACTAGCGGGCAACGAGCAGTACTTC.

This clonotype was recorded at least ten times. The V gene is TRBV12-3 or TRBV12-4, the J gene TRBJ2-2, with D maybe TRBD2 (6 bases). V lost 2 bases, J lost 7 bases, and 8 bases lay in between. CDR3 size: 13 residues. CDR3 sequence reads: CASSLRGGGELFF. The CDR3 nucleotides read TGTGCCAGCAGTTTACGGGGAGGCGGGGAGCTGTTTTTT.

This clonotype has ten or more counts. CDR3 sequence: CASSLGRDQPQHF. The CDR3 DNA is TGTGCCAGCAGCTTAGGTCGGGATCAGCCCCAGCATTTT. V is TRBV7-9 and J is TRBJ1-5; D unresolved. Germline V gene lookup returns CDR1 SEHNR and CDR2 FQNEAQ (reference sequence). Between the trimmed V and J ends, which lost 1 base and 5 bases, there was a span of 6 bases. The CDR3 totals 13 residues.

The chain is built from TRBV10-1 and TRBJ2-5, with TRBD2 matching 7 bases. With 0 bases clipped from V and 7 bases from J, the junction kept 2 bases outside the gene matches. Germline V gene lookup returns CDR1 WNHNN and CDR2 SYGVQD (reference sequence). This CDR3 region has 13 residues. As DNA, the CDR3 is TGCGCCAGCAGTGAGTCGGCGGGAGCGACCCAGTACTTC. Amino acids: CASSESAGATQYF.

For this clonotype: A much bigger clone sits one base away, suggesting this may be a read error. CDR3 bases: TGTGCCAGCGGCCAAACAGGGGGCTCTGGAAACACCATATATTTT. The encoded protein is CASGQTGGSGNTIYF. V and J are TRBV4-2 and TRBJ1-3; 8 bases match TRBD1. The CDR3 loop spans 15 amino acids. The germline V gene encodes CDR1 LGHNA and CDR2 YNFKEQ.